This section outlines one TCR beta chain sequence together with its context. This entry is derived from a study of CD8+CD57+ T cells in acquired aplastic anemia. Researchers used genomic DNA as the template to profile TCR beta VDJ and CDR3. TCRdb analysed the reads with MiXCR anew, one entry per CDR3 protein. The repertoire includes under 150,000 distinct CDR3 sequences, 41% of them detected once, and under 9% sits in the top ten. The CDR3 is 12 residues long. Trimming took off 6 bases at V and 6 bases at J, with 12 bases between the two ends. CDR1 is LNHDA and CDR2 is SQIVND in the germline V gene (reference sequence).

This receptor was obtained from a human donor in good health, serving as a control. The chain employs TRBV19 and TRBJ2-7, with D perhaps being TRBD1 or TRBD2 (5 bases each). Sequencing was carried out using sorted CD4+, CD8+, or CD8+CD57+ T cells (not recorded which) from PBMCs. This chain's CDR3 is CASRAQGAEQYF. The DNA of the CDR3 is TGTGCCAGTAGAGCCCAGGGAGCCGAGCAGTACTTC. The full variable domain, with the rest looked up from reference TRBV19 and TRBJ2-7, is DGGITQSPKYLFRKEGQNVTLSCEQNLNHDAMYWYRQDPGQGLRLIYYSQIVNDFQKGDIAEGYSVSREKKESFPLTVTSAQKNPTAFYLCASRAQGAEQYFGPGTRLTVT.